This passage covers 22 T cell receptor beta chains from one sample sequenced in a study of regulatory T cells in long-lasting Graves disease. Libraries of TCR beta came from iRepertoire HTBI primers plus Arm-PCR of CDR3 regions. TCRdb re-called the multiplex PCR reads with MiXCR, one entry per CDR3 protein. The repertoire holds hundreds of thousands of distinct CDR3 sequences, with more than 15% as singletons. Time point in this sample: newly diagnosed GD, antithyroid drugs for less than 3 months. There was RNA extracted from PBMCs, and the TCR library was made from it. This sample was shared with a second study, whose subject was T cells in Graves' hyperthyroidism and ophthalmopathy.

The sequencing used peripheral blood mononuclear cells (PBMCs), collected at new diagnosis, from a patient treated with antithyroid drugs. These receptor sequences come from a woman aged 35-60 years with Graves disease.

This clonotype was detected many times. V usage is TRBV6-5 and J usage is TRBJ1-2; D remains ambiguous. The germline V gene has CDR1 MNHEY and CDR2 SVGAGI. The V gene lost 0 bases and the J gene lost 8 bases, with 13 bases spanning the gap. This CDR3 has 14 residues. This CDR3 is CASSYSPDPIGYTF. CDR3 DNA sequence: TGTGCCAGCAGTTACTCCCCGGACCCAATCGGCTACACCTTC.

The table lists this clonotype with a few counts. V is TRBV4-1 and J is TRBJ1-2; 12 bases are shared with TRBD1. CDR1 is MGHRA, CDR2 YSYEKL, per germline. Germline trimming cut 2 bases from V and 7 bases from J; bases unmatched to any gene: 8. The length of the CDR3 is 16 residues. The CDR3 nucleotides are TGCGCCAGCAGCCAACTCCGGGACAGGGGGCCTATTGGCTACACCTTC. This codes for CASSQLRDRGPIGYTF.

This clonotype showed up many times. The chain carries TRBV20-1 and TRBJ1-4; D is uncertain. V lost 8 bases and J 6 bases, leaving 10 bases between the germline ends. The CDR3 loop spans 11 amino acids. Per germline, CDR1 DFQATT and CDR2 SNEGSKA (reference sequence). DNA for the CDR3: TGCAGTTCATCCAGTCATGAAAAACTGTTTTTT. It yields the protein CSSSSHEKLFF.

Many counts were recorded for this clonotype. The chain has TRBV7-9 and TRBJ2-3; D call uncertain. With 5 bases removed from V and 2 bases from J, the gap between germline ends came to 14 bases. This CDR3 contains 15 residues. CDR1 and CDR2 (germline): SEHNR, FQNEAQ (reference sequence). The CDR3 loop is CASSLVGRYTDTQYF. CDR3 nucleotides: TGTGCCAGCAGCCTTGTGGGCCGTTACACAGATACGCAGTATTTT.

In the case of this clonotype: This may arise from a read error, as a much more abundant clone is one base away. J is TRBJ2-1 and V is TRBV6-2 or TRBV6-3; 8 nucleotides line up with TRBD1. Germline assignment: CDR1 MNHEY and CDR2 SVGEGT. This CDR3 spans 18 amino acids. CDR3 amino acids: CASSYSTGATSSCNEQFF. CDR3 DNA: TGTGCCAGCAGTTACTCGACAGGGGCTACTAGCTCCTGCAATGAGCAGTTCTTC.

This clonotype has ten or more counts. The rearrangement joins TRBV18 to TRBJ2-3, with unresolved D. The CDR3 consists of 14 residues. Trimming stripped 3 bases from V and 4 bases from J, with 11 bases between. Per germline, CDR1 KGHSH and CDR2 LQKENI. CDR3 DNA: TGTGCCAGCTCACCGGCCCCGGGCCCAGATACGCAGTATTTT. Residues: CASSPAPGPDTQYF.

The chain joins TRBV5-1 to TRBJ1-2; perhaps TRBD1 as D (6 bases). The V gene's germline CDR1 is SGHRS and CDR2 YFSETQ. V was pared by 4 bases and J by 10 bases, with 20 bases between. The CDR3 runs 14 residues. The CDR3, as DNA: TGCGCCAGCAGCCCGGCGGGGGGGGCAAGTGACTACACCTTC. Translated: CASSPAGGASDYTF. Filled out from reference TRBV5-1 and TRBJ1-2, the complete variable domain reads KAGVTQTPRYLIKTRGQQVTLSCSPISGHRSVSWYQQTPGQGLQFLFEYFSETQRNKGNFPGRFSGRQFSNSRSEMNVSTLELGDSALYLCASSPAGGASDYTFGSGTRLTVV.

This clonotype was observed at least ten times. The genes are TRBV28 and TRBJ2-7; tentative D call: TRBD1 (6 bases). The V and J ends lost 7 bases and 3 bases respectively, with 28 bases between them. The germline CDR1 and CDR2 sequences are MDHEN and SYDVKM. The CDR3 runs to 18 residues. CDR3 DNA sequence: TGTGCCAGCACTCCGACTCGGTACCGGGACATTAGTGACTACGAGCAGTACTTC. Encoded protein: CASTPTRYRDISDYEQYF.

This clonotype was seen a few times. This rearrangement joins TRBV4-1 to TRBJ2-7; possibly TRBD1 for D (5 bases). The CDR3 loop spans 15 amino acids. Trimming took 0 bases from V and 5 from J, leaving 14 bases between them. In germline, CDR1 is MGHRA, CDR2 YSYEKL. Here the CDR3 reads CASSQDPAGNDEQYF. The DNA of the CDR3 is TGCGCCAGCAGCCAAGATCCCGCAGGGAATGACGAGCAGTACTTC.

This clonotype was recorded a few times. The CDR3 sequence is CASRPDRENSPLHF. CDR3 DNA: TGTGCCAGCAGACCTGACAGGGAGAATTCACCCCTCCACTTT. This chain uses TRBV27 with TRBJ1-6, with 7 bases that match TRBD1. V lost 6 bases to trimming and J lost 7 bases; unmatched junction nucleotides: 6. This CDR3 has 14 amino acids. From germline, CDR1 is MNHEY and CDR2 SMNVEV (reference sequence).

This clonotype appeared a few times. Relative to the germline gene, one junction end is altered; a read error may explain this. The V call is TRBV6-4, the J call TRBJ1-6; 9 nucleotides line up with TRBD1. Germline lookup yields CDR1 MRHNA and CDR2 SNTAGT. The CDR3 is 16 residues long. This CDR3 reads CASSYSGQGNNSPLHF. In DNA, the CDR3 is TGTGCCAGCAGTTACTCGGGACAGGGAAATAATTCACCCCTCCACTTT.

This chain connects TRBV12-3 or TRBV12-4 to TRBJ2-4, with 7 bases that match TRBD1. Unmatched junction bases numbered 5, after V lost 6 bases and J lost 0 bases. CDR3 length: 15 residues. The CDR3 DNA reads TGTGCCAGCAGAGAGGGACAGCTAGCCAAAAACATTCAGTACTTC. Its translation is CASREGQLAKNIQYF.

J is TRBJ1-5 and V is TRBV4-2; D call uncertain. V gave up 1 base and J gave up 0 bases, with 10 bases separating them. Germline V gene data show CDR1 as LGHNA and CDR2 as YNFKEQ. The CDR3 extends over 16 amino acids. DNA for the CDR3: TGTGCCAGCAGCCAAGGGCAAGATTATAGCAATCAGCCCCAGCATTTT. Translating gives CASSQGQDYSNQPQHF.

CDR3 coding DNA: TGTGCCACCAGCAGAGATACCCCTAGCACAGATACGCAGTATTTT. Translated, it gives CATSRDTPSTDTQYF. The chain employs TRBV15 and TRBJ2-3; D is undetermined. Germline CDR1 reads LNHNV; CDR2 reads YYDKDF (reference sequence). V lost 0 bases, J lost 0 bases, and 7 bases lay in between. The CDR3 runs to 15 residues.

This clonotype appeared many times. The chain's CDR3 is CASSWLALGTDTQYF. The CDR3 DNA is TGTGCCAGCAGTTGGTTGGCGCTTGGCACAGATACGCAGTATTTT. The chain joins TRBV12-3 or TRBV12-4 to TRBJ2-3; D gene ambiguous. Trimming shortened V by 4 bases and J by 1 base, and 12 bases separated the two germline ends. This CDR3 contains 15 residues.

This clonotype has a handful of counts. This chain links TRBV30 with TRBJ1-4; 7 bases are a match to TRBD1. V shed 3 bases, J shed 5 bases, and the junction held 12 bases outside the gene matches. The CDR3 spans 16 residues. Germline lookup yields CDR1 GTSNPN and CDR2 SVGIG (reference sequence). CDR3 nucleotide sequence: TGTGCCTGGAGGACCCAACCGGGACAGAGAAATGAAAAACTGTTTTTT. Its protein product is CAWRTQPGQRNEKLFF.

The chain has TRBV7-2 and TRBJ1-2; tentatively, D is TRBD1 (6 bases). Germline V gene lookup returns CDR1 SGHTA and CDR2 FQGNSA. The CDR3 loop spans 15 amino acids. The V end lost 5 bases, the J end lost 4 bases, and 17 bases lay between the germline ends. CDR3 nucleotide sequence: TGTGCCAGCAGCCCCGGGGACATGAGCTTCTATGGCTACACCTTC. This gives the protein CASSPGDMSFYGYTF.

This clonotype was detected only a few times. V usage is TRBV6-1 and J usage is TRBJ1-1; perhaps TRBD1 as D (5 bases). Trimming shortened V by 2 bases and J by 4 bases, and 8 bases separated the two germline ends. This CDR3 region has 13 residues. CDR1 and CDR2 (germline): MNHNS, SASEGT. For the CDR3, the DNA is TGTGCCAGCAGTGAAAAAGGGACCACTGAAGCTTTCTTT. It codes for CASSEKGTTEAFF.

This clonotype occurred a few times. The V gene is TRBV18, the J gene TRBJ1-2, with 11 bases matching TRBD1. CDR3 length: 16 residues. J was trimmed by 11 bases and V by 0 bases; bases with no gene match: 11. The V gene's germline CDR1 is KGHSH and CDR2 LQKENI. CDR3 residues: CASSPPRTGGVSNYTF. CDR3 coding DNA: TGTGCCAGCTCACCACCTCGGACAGGGGGCGTGAGTAATTACACCTTC. Using reference TRBV18 and TRBJ1-2 for the parts outside the CDR3, the full variable domain is NAGVMQNPRHLVRRRGQEARLRCSPMKGHSHVYWYRQLPEEGLKFMVYLQKENIIDESGMPKERFSAEFPKEGPSILRIQQVVRGDSAAYFCASSPPRTGGVSNYTFGSGTRLTVV.

This clonotype was seen many times. The J gene is TRBJ1-5, the V gene TRBV12-3 or TRBV12-4; no reliable D call. V was pared by 2 bases and J by 0 bases, with 11 bases between. This CDR3 region has 16 residues. The CDR3 DNA is TGTGCCAGCAGTTTAAAGGTAGGGAGTAGCAATCAGCCCCAGCATTTT. Its protein is CASSLKVGSSNQPQHF.

The genes are TRBV6-1 and TRBJ1-1, with unresolved D. The germline V gene has CDR1 MNHNS and CDR2 SASEGT. V was clipped by 6 bases and J by 7 bases, with 12 bases between them. The length of the CDR3 is 12 residues. This CDR3 reads CASSPYHGEAFF. The CDR3 nucleotides are TGTGCCAGCAGCCCCTACCATGGTGAAGCTTTCTTT.

The J gene is TRBJ2-1, the V gene TRBV27; D might be TRBD1 or TRBD2, each matching 5 bases. There are 15 residues in the CDR3. Germline lookup yields CDR1 MNHEY and CDR2 SMNVEV (reference sequence). Trimming cost V 4 bases and J 7 bases, with 17 bases left between them. The CDR3, as DNA: TGTGCCAGCAGTTCCCCGGGACCCTCGAGAAATGAGCAGTTCTTC. Translated: CASSSPGPSRNEQFF.